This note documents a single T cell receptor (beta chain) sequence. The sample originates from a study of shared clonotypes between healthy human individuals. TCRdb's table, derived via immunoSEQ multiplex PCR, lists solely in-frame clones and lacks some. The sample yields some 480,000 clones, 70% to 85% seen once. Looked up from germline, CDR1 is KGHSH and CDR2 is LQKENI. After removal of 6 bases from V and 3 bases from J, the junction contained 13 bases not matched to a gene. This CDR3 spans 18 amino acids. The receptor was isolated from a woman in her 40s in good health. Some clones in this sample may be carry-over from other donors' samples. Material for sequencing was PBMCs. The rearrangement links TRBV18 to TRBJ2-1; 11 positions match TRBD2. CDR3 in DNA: TGTGCCAGCTCCCTCAAAGACACTAGCGGGAGTTACTACAATGAGCAGTTCTTC. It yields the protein CASSLKDTSGSYYNEQFF.